This T cell receptor (beta chain) comes out of a study of a mutant IDH1 vaccine in newly diagnosed glioma. The wider study: Visit V12 happened at week 35; visit V13 happened at week 47.

Documented time point: week 47, end of study. Alongside topical imiquimod, each dose of vaccine comprised 300 ug of mutant IDH1 20-mer peptide. Worth noting for this clone: Its antigen is not known.

CDR3 length: 12 residues. The V gene lost 6 bases and the J gene lost 6 bases, with 11 bases spanning the gap. Per germline, CDR1 ENHRY and CDR2 SYGVKD. TCRdb's copy holds only in-frame clones and misses some; the assay was immunoSEQ multiplex PCR. The table lists fewer than 55,000 clones, around 60% of them singletons, with around 4.8% in the top ten. This clonotype was obtained from a middle-aged man with glioma. Some clones in this sample may be carry-over from other donors' samples. The sequenced sample was peripheral blood mononuclear cells (PBMCs), obtained from a glioma patient whose treatment included an IDH1 peptide vaccine. The genes are TRBV10-3 and TRBJ1-1; TRBD1 might be the D (5 bases). CDR3 sequence: CAIRSGTAEAFF. As DNA, the CDR3 is TGTGCCATCAGATCCGGGACCGCTGAAGCTTTCTTT.